The 8 T cell receptor beta chains reported below all come from one sample, sequenced in a study of regulatory T cells in long-lasting Graves disease. Time point denoted: newly diagnosed GD, antithyroid drugs for less than 3 months. The TCR library was made from RNA that had been extracted from PBMCs in TRIzol. According to the study, TCR beta libraries were built with iRepertoire HTBI primers and CDR3-region Arm-PCR. From the multiplex PCR reads, TCRdb called clonotypes with MiXCR, one entry per CDR3 protein. The table lists under 450,000 distinct CDR3 sequences, 16% of them singletons. Separately, the same data were catalogued under a study of T cells in Graves' hyperthyroidism and ophthalmopathy.

The source material was peripheral blood mononuclear cells (PBMCs), sampled at new diagnosis, from a patient treated with antithyroid drugs. These receptor sequences come from a woman aged 18-30 years with Graves disease.

The chain joins TRBV7-9 to TRBJ2-7; TRBD2 agrees at 8 bases. Germline V gene lookup returns CDR1 SEHNR and CDR2 FQNEAQ (reference sequence). The CDR3 is 19 residues long. Trimming took 2 bases from V and 2 from J; bases not matched to a gene: 17. The CDR3 region is CASSLHLREVLRGPYEQYF. The CDR3 DNA follows: TGTGCCAGCAGCTTACATTTGCGGGAGGTCCTAAGGGGCCCCTACGAGCAGTACTTC.

This clonotype came up many times. The chain links TRBV30 to TRBJ1-3; D gene unclear. The V end lost 2 bases, the J end lost 0 bases, and 5 bases lay between the germline ends. The length of the CDR3 is 13 residues. Germline V gene sequence: CDR1 GTSNPN, CDR2 SVGIG (reference sequence). Here the CDR3 DNA reads TGTGCCTGGAGTCTTACCTCTGGAAACACCATATATTTT. Its protein is CAWSLTSGNTIYF.

There are a few counts of this clonotype. A much larger clone is a single base away; this may be a read error. The V gene is TRBV12-3 or TRBV12-4, the J gene TRBJ2-5; tentative D call: TRBD1 (6 bases). The CDR3 is 13 amino acids. V gave up 11 bases and J gave up 1 base, with 14 bases separating them. CDR3 residues: CAGNRDTQETQYF. DNA of the CDR3: TGTGCCGGCAACAGGGACACCCAAGAGACCCAGTACTTC.

V gene TRBV12-3 or TRBV12-4 combines with J gene TRBJ2-4; the D gene is possibly TRBD1 (7 bases). The CDR3 sequence is 13 residues long. V was cut by 6 bases and J by 7 bases, with 13 bases left in between. CDR3 loop: CASSRSGGNIQYF. The CDR3, as DNA: TGTGCCAGCAGCCGCTCAGGGGGGAACATTCAGTACTTC.

This clonotype has at least ten counts. The gene calls are TRBV2 and TRBJ2-5; D uncertain. CDR1 and CDR2 from the germline V gene are SNHLY and FYNNEI. The CDR3 is 14 residues long. V lost 6 bases and J 2 bases, leaving 13 bases between the germline ends. The CDR3 nucleotides are TGTGCCAGCAGCCTAAGGACCGATCAAGAGACCCAGTACTTC. Translated, it gives CASSLRTDQETQYF.

This clonotype was detected many times. The J gene is TRBJ2-1, the V gene TRBV2, with TRBD2 identical over 12 bases. The CDR3 spans 15 residues. From germline, CDR1 is SNHLY and CDR2 FYNNEI. V was clipped by 7 bases and J by 7 bases; unmatched bases: 8. Written as DNA, the CDR3 is TGTGCCAGCATTCAAGGGGGGACTAGCGGGAATGAGCAGTTCTTC. It yields the protein CASIQGGTSGNEQFF.

As DNA, the CDR3 is TGCGCCAGCAGCAGCCAAGGGACTAGCGGTTTCAATGAGCAGTTCTTC. Translated, it gives CASSSQGTSGFNEQFF. This chain links TRBV5-1 with TRBJ2-1; 11 bases are a match to TRBD2. V shed 4 bases, J shed 6 bases, and the junction held 9 bases outside the gene matches. CDR1 SGHRS and CDR2 YFSETQ come from the germline V gene. This CDR3 has 16 residues. The full variable domain, with the rest looked up from reference TRBV5-1 and TRBJ2-1, is KAGVTQTPRYLIKTRGQQVTLSCSPISGHRSVSWYQQTPGQGLQFLFEYFSETQRNKGNFPGRFSGRQFSNSRSEMNVSTLELGDSALYLCASSSQGTSGFNEQFFGPGTRLTVL.

The chain carries TRBV9 and TRBJ2-6; D possibly uses TRBD1 or TRBD2 (5 bases each). V was cut by 0 bases and J by 2 bases, with 9 bases left in between. Germline CDR1 is SGDLS and CDR2 is YYNGEE. This CDR3 contains 16 residues. The CDR3 DNA follows: TGTGCCAGCAGCGTAGCAGTGGGGGCTGGGGCCAACGTCCTGACTTTC. This translates into CASSVAVGAGANVLTF.